This TCR beta chain was identified in a study of shared clonotypes between healthy human individuals. The study, taken as a whole, reports: Naive CD4 clonotype sharing across several donors was roughly 5%.

V dropped 2 bases and J dropped 4; count of bases not matched to a gene: 6. Germline V gives CDR1 SGHDT, CDR2 YYEEEE. There are 14 residues in the CDR3. Genomic DNA (from each subset) was split evenly across several immunoSEQ plates. Using immunoSEQ multiplex PCR, the repertoire was profiled, and TCRdb retains in-frame clones only, with some absent. Of about 580,000 clones detected, 95% to 98% appear once; the ten largest clones hold 0.3%. CD45RO-negative, CCR7-selected cells formed the naive CD8 fraction, which excluded terminally differentiated effector memory CD45RA+ cells. Turning to this clone: Its specificity is not known.

The TCR originated in a man aged 25 to 45 in good health. This rearrangement joins TRBV5-6 to TRBJ2-7; 7 bases fit TRBD1. Sequenced material: naive CD8+ T cells sorted from blood. The CDR3 DNA sequence: TGTGCCAGCAGCTTCAACGCAGGGGGATACGAGCAGTACTTC. Its translation is CASSFNAGGYEQYF.